This T cell receptor (beta chain) was documented in a study of blood T cell repertoires in COVID-19. Study-level information: T cells, B-cell-depleted T cells, or PBMCs provided the cDNA or gDNA that served as material.

Under the authors' procedure: Estimated nucleated cell counts came from reference gene primer amplification. The protocol was immunoSEQ multiplex PCR, while the TCRdb copy is restricted to in-frame clones and leaves out a portion. V and J calls and clone size are as listed in that table; D and trimming were resolved from the DNA. The data show 310,000 or so clones, approximately 89% seen once. The CDR3 covers 13 residues. The V gene's germline CDR1 is MNHEY and CDR2 SVGEGT. Trimming removed 7 bases at V and 7 bases at J, with 11 bases between. This sequence originates from a woman aged 25 to 39 with COVID-19, enrolled during active disease. The V call is TRBV6-2 or TRBV6-3, the J call TRBJ1-6, with D hard to call. Sequenced: peripheral blood. The CDR3 sequence: CASTPWANSPLHF. CDR3 in DNA: TGTGCCAGCACCCCGTGGGCGAATTCACCCCTCCACTTT.